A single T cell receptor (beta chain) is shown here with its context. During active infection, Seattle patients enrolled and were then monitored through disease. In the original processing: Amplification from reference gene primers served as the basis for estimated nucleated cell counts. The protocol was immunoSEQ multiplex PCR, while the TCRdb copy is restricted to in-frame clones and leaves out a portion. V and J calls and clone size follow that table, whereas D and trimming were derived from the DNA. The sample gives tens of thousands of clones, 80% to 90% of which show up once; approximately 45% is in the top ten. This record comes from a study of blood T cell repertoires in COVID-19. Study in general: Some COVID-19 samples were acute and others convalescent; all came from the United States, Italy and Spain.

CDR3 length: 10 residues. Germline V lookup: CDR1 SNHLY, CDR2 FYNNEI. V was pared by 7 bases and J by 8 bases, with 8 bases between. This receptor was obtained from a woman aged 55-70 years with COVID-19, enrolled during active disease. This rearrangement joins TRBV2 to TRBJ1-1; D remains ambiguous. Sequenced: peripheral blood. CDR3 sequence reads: CASTRGEAFF. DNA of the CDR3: TGTGCCAGCACCCGGGGAGAAGCTTTCTTT.